This T cell receptor (beta chain) was captured by sequencing in a study of T cell responses to AZD1222 COVID-19 vaccine. Clones were read by immunoSEQ multiplex PCR, and TCRdb kept only the in-frame ones, dropping some. The sample includes approximately 140,000 clones, 85% to 90% seen only once; the top ten take approximately 1.6%. This clone was detected a few times. The CDR3 covers 16 residues. Trimming shortened V by 2 bases and J by 0 bases, and 10 bases separated the two germline ends. The germline V gene encodes CDR1 MNHEY and CDR2 SVGAGI. This sequence joins TRBV6-5 and TRBJ2-2; tentatively, D is TRBD1 or TRBD2 (5 bases each). The sequencing used peripheral blood, collected 28 days after the second AZD1222 dose. The TCR was taken from an adult who received the AZD1222 COVID-19 vaccine. Here the CDR3 DNA reads TGTGCCAGCAGTTACAAACGGGGCGCGAACACCGGGGAGCTGTTTTTT. Its translation is CASSYKRGANTGELFF.